The 23 T cell receptor beta chains reported below all come from one sample, sequenced in a study of a mutant IDH1 vaccine in newly diagnosed glioma. Sequencing used immunoSEQ multiplex PCR; TCRdb keeps in-frame clones, though not all of them. The sample lists some 50,000 clones, around 60% occurring once. Regarding time point: week 47, end of study. Vaccination comprised doses that each held 300 ug of mutant IDH1 20-mer peptide, plus topical imiquimod. No cognate antigen is known for these TCRs. This material consisted of peripheral blood mononuclear cells (PBMCs), taken from a glioma patient whose treatment included an IDH1 peptide vaccine. These receptors were taken from a man aged 40-49 years with glioma. Some clones in this sample may be carry-over from other donors' samples.

The V and J genes are TRBV4-1 and TRBJ1-2; D unclear. Germline loops: CDR1 MGHRA, CDR2 YSYEKL. Trimming shortened V by 0 bases and J by 7 bases, and 15 bases separated the two germline ends. CDR3 length equals 15 residues. CDR3 residues: CASSQEQRESVGYTF. The CDR3 DNA is TGCGCCAGCAGCCAAGAACAGAGGGAATCCGTTGGCTACACCTTC.

V usage is TRBV18 and J usage is TRBJ1-1; 12 positions agree with TRBD1. Germline trimming cut 3 bases from V and 8 bases from J; bases unmatched to any gene: 10. The CDR3 loop spans 16 amino acids. Germline-derived CDR1 and CDR2 are KGHSH and LQKENI. The CDR3: CASSPSTGTGGAEAFF. CDR3 coding DNA: TGTGCCAGCTCACCCTCGACCGGGACAGGGGGCGCCGAAGCTTTCTTT. Together with reference TRBV18 and TRBJ1-1, the CDR3 gives the full variable domain: NAGVMQNPRHLVRRRGQEARLRCSPMKGHSHVYWYRQLPEEGLKFMVYLQKENIIDESGMPKERFSAEFPKEGPSILRIQQVVRGDSAAYFCASSPSTGTGGAEAFFGQGTRLTVV.

CDR3 sequence reads: CASSPSGREPSGELFF. The CDR3, as DNA: TGTGCCAGCTCACCAAGTGGACGAGAGCCATCCGGGGAGCTGTTTTTT. The chain is built from TRBV18 and TRBJ2-2; no clear D. CDR1 KGHSH and CDR2 LQKENI come from the germline V gene. The CDR3 loop spans 16 amino acids. V lost 2 bases and J 6 bases, leaving 16 bases between the germline ends.

The chain combines TRBV25-1 with TRBJ1-4, with D unclear. The CDR3 length is 15 residues. Germline lookup yields CDR1 MGHDK and CDR2 SYGVNS. V lost 1 base and J lost 7, with 13 bases in between. The CDR3 coding sequence is TGTGCCAGCAGTGAATCACGACTCAGGAGTGAAAAACTGTTTTTT. Translating gives CASSESRLRSEKLFF.

The genes are TRBV29-1 and TRBJ1-1; maybe TRBD1 (5 bases). V was pared by 4 bases and J by 0 bases, with 9 bases between. Germline CDR1 is SQVTM and CDR2 is ANQGSEA. This CDR3 is 13 amino acids long. Here the CDR3 reads CSVGRALNTEAFF. The CDR3 DNA reads as TGCAGCGTTGGCAGGGCGTTGAACACTGAAGCTTTCTTT.

The chain combines TRBV27 with TRBJ1-5; 7 nucleotides agree with TRBD1. Per the germline V gene, CDR1 is MNHEY and CDR2 is SMNVEV (reference sequence). The CDR3 runs 14 residues. V lost 6 bases, J lost 3 bases, and 5 bases stayed unmatched. CDR3 in amino acids: CASRETGINQPQHF. The CDR3 DNA sequence: TGTGCCAGCAGGGAGACAGGGATCAATCAGCCCCAGCATTTT.

Note on this clone: Other DNA sequences from this sample encode an identical CDR3 as well. The V and J genes are TRBV6-5 and TRBJ1-2, with D possibly matching TRBD1 (6 bases). V was clipped by 5 bases and J by 4 bases, with 8 bases between them. The CDR3 loop spans 12 amino acids. The germline V gene has CDR1 MNHEY and CDR2 SVGAGI. The CDR3 region is CASSGGGYGYTF. CDR3 DNA: TGTGCCAGCAGTGGAGGGGGCTATGGCTACACCTTC.

This clone was picked up one time. The chain has TRBV27 and TRBJ1-6; TRBD1 might be the D (5 bases). This CDR3 region has 19 residues. Trimming removed 6 bases at V and 0 bases at J, with 21 bases between. The germline V gene encodes CDR1 MNHEY and CDR2 SMNVEV (reference sequence). Here the CDR3 DNA reads TGTGCCAGCAGCCCCCGGTCTGAGGGGCGCGGCTCCTATAATTCACCCCTCCACTTT. This sequence encodes CASSPRSEGRGSYNSPLHF.

The chain uses TRBV6-1 and TRBJ1-5; no definite D call. Per germline, CDR1 MNHNS and CDR2 SASEGT. With 1 base removed from V and 0 bases from J, the gap between germline ends came to 7 bases. The CDR3 spans 15 residues. CDR3 nucleotides: TGTGCCAGCAGTGAAGAGGTTTATAGCAATCAGCCCCAGCATTTT. Residues: CASSEEVYSNQPQHF.

The rearrangement uses TRBV5-6 and TRBJ2-5; D ambiguous. This CDR3 region has 13 residues. CDR1 and CDR2 (germline): SGHDT, YYEEEE. Trimming stripped 0 bases from V and 4 bases from J, with 7 bases between. The CDR3 DNA is TGTGCCAGCAGCTTGGATAGTGGAGAGACCCAGTACTTC. This sequence encodes CASSLDSGETQYF.

The V gene is TRBV5-1, the J gene TRBJ1-6, with no clear D. This CDR3 has 13 amino acids. The V gene lost 0 bases and the J gene lost 7 bases, with 5 bases spanning the gap. Per germline, CDR1 SGHRS and CDR2 YFSETQ. CDR3 residues: CASSLAVNSPLHF. CDR3 coding DNA: TGCGCCAGCAGCTTGGCGGTCAATTCACCCCTCCACTTT.

This rearrangement joins TRBV2 to TRBJ2-3; 15 bases are shared with TRBD2. The germline CDR1 and CDR2 sequences are SNHLY and FYNNEI. Trimming cost V 7 bases and J 6 bases; bases outside gene matches: 8. The CDR3 has 16 residues. The DNA for the CDR3 is TGTGCCAGCACCCGAGGACTAGCGGGGGGGCGGGATACGCAGTATTTT. Translated, it gives CASTRGLAGGRDTQYF.

V gene TRBV7-9 combines with J gene TRBJ1-2, with 10 bases matching TRBD1. The trim removed 1 base at V and 4 bases at J, leaving 0 bases unmatched. Germline assignment: CDR1 SEHNR and CDR2 FQNEAQ (reference sequence). This CDR3 has 14 amino acids. The CDR3 sequence is CASSLGQGAYGYTF. The CDR3 region has the DNA TGTGCCAGCAGCTTAGGACAGGGGGCCTATGGCTACACCTTC. The complete variable domain, with remaining parts taken from reference TRBV7-9 and TRBJ1-2, reads DTGVSQNPRHKITKRGQNVTFRCDPISEHNRLYWYRQTLGQGPEFLTYFQNEAQLEKSRLLSDRFSAERPKGSFSTLEIQRTEQGDSAMYLCASSLGQGAYGYTFGSGTRLTVV.

The genes are TRBV7-8 and TRBJ1-4, with unresolved D. The V gene's germline CDR1 is SGHVS and CDR2 FQNEAQ. V lost 5 bases to trimming and J lost 1 base, with 14 bases between them. The CDR3 is 16 residues long. CDR3 DNA: TGTGCCAGCAGCCCTAGGGTGGCAGGAACTAATGAAAAACTGTTTTTT. As protein: CASSPRVAGTNEKLFF. The full variable domain, completed using reference TRBV7-8 and TRBJ1-4, is GAGVSQSPRYKVAKRGQDVALRCDPISGHVSLFWYQQALGQGPEFLTYFQNEAQLDKSGLPSDRFFAERPEGSVSTLKIQRTQQEDSAVYLCASSPRVAGTNEKLFFGSGTQLSVL.

The chain links TRBV29-1 to TRBJ1-1, with a possible D match to TRBD1 (5 bases). Germline V gives CDR1 SQVTM, CDR2 ANQGSEA. The V gene lost 6 bases and the J gene lost 5 bases, with 13 bases spanning the gap. This CDR3 has 12 residues. The CDR3 bases are TGCAGCGTCGGGGGGGGGAGGACTGAAGCTTTCTTT. It codes for CSVGGGRTEAFF.

The chain employs TRBV2 and TRBJ2-2; no clear D gene. V was pared by 4 bases and J by 0 bases, with 6 bases between. Looked up from germline, CDR1 is SNHLY and CDR2 is FYNNEI. The CDR3 extends over 14 amino acids. The CDR3 DNA reads as TGTGCCAGCAGTGTTGCATCGAACACCGGGGAGCTGTTTTTT. Its protein is CASSVASNTGELFF.

This clone was seen more than once but under ten times. V usage is TRBV7-9 and J usage is TRBJ1-2; TRBD1 matches at 7 bases. CDR1 and CDR2 (germline): SEHNR, FQNEAQ (reference sequence). The trim removed 7 bases at V and 1 base at J, leaving 9 bases unmatched. CDR3 length: 15 amino acids. Here the CDR3 DNA reads TGTGCCAGCATCCCTTCGGGACAGTTTAACTATGGCTACACCTTC. It specifies CASIPSGQFNYGYTF.

The CDR3 DNA follows: TGTGCCAGCAGTTTTGCGGGGACCCACAATGAGCAGTTCTTC. Protein product: CASSFAGTHNEQFF. V is TRBV27 and J is TRBJ2-1, with D perhaps matching TRBD2 (6 bases). Looked up from germline, CDR1 is MNHEY and CDR2 is SMNVEV (reference sequence). The CDR3 is 14 residues long. V was pared by 3 bases and J by 5 bases, with 11 bases between.

There are a few counts of this clone. This chain joins TRBV2 and TRBJ2-5; unclear D gene. V lost 6 bases and J 4 bases, leaving 9 bases between the germline ends. The CDR3 covers 12 residues. Germline V gene data show CDR1 as SNHLY and CDR2 as FYNNEI. The DNA for the CDR3 is TGTGCCAGCAGGGCAGGAAGAGAGACCCAGTACTTC. Translated: CASRAGRETQYF.

This clone was picked up a small number of times. The rearrangement links TRBV6-1 to TRBJ1-2; D uncertain. The germline V gene encodes CDR1 MNHNS and CDR2 SASEGT. V lost 4 bases and J 8 bases, leaving 14 bases between the germline ends. The CDR3 loop spans 13 amino acids. The CDR3 here is CASSAVKEYGYTF. The CDR3 DNA sequence: TGTGCCAGCAGTGCCGTAAAGGAGTACGGCTACACCTTC.

The V and J genes are TRBV4-1 and TRBJ2-1; 11 nucleotides agree with TRBD2. V dropped 3 bases and J dropped 4; count of bases not matched to a gene: 2. Per the germline V gene, CDR1 is MGHRA and CDR2 is YSYEKL. CDR3 length: 15 amino acids. DNA for the CDR3: TGCGCCAGCAGCCACCCTAGCGGGGGGTACAATGAGCAGTTCTTC. It specifies CASSHPSGGYNEQFF.

This clone was seen only once. The chain joins TRBV4-1 to TRBJ2-7; TRBD2 might be the D (6 bases). Trimming cost V 0 bases and J 3 bases, with 12 bases left between them. The CDR3 runs 15 residues. Germline V gene sequence: CDR1 MGHRA, CDR2 YSYEKL. This CDR3 is CASSQEIRGYYEQYF. CDR3 DNA sequence: TGCGCCAGCAGCCAAGAAATCCGGGGGTACTACGAGCAGTACTTC.

The chain couples TRBV19 to TRBJ1-5, with D perhaps matching TRBD1 (6 bases). This CDR3 has 14 amino acids. The V gene lost 2 bases and the J gene lost 11 bases, with 16 bases spanning the gap. Germline assignment: CDR1 LNHDA and CDR2 SQIVND (reference sequence). The CDR3 DNA reads as TGTGCCAGTAGTATAATGGGGGCTAGCCTCGCCCAGCATTTT. This codes for CASSIMGASLAQHF.